The T cell receptor beta chain described here comes from a study of CD8 T cells in Susac syndrome. Study background: The Susac syndrome patients that were sequenced included more than 5 with active disease and 8 or 9 in remission. Study observations and caveats: The greatest CD8+ clonal expansion in Susac occurred in TEMRA cells and in active patients. There were over 15 Susac-specific public clones in total CD8+ repertoires and a few in CD8+ TEMRA repertoires.

The V end was cut by 7 bases, the J end by 6 bases, with 14 bases between. This CDR3 spans 12 amino acids. Germline V gene sequence: CDR1 GTSNPN, CDR2 SVGIG (reference sequence). It was with random hexamers that about 0.45 to 1 ug RNA was reverse transcribed. MiXCR, applied by TCRdb to the immunoSEQ multiplex PCR reads, yields one record per CDR3 protein. The data contain 120,000 or so distinct CDR3 sequences, around 94% of them singletons. This clonotype was picked up a small number of times. Antigen specificity is unknown. The chain is built from TRBV30 and TRBJ2-3; a weak D match, TRBD1 (7 bases). The clonotype originates from a human donor with Susac syndrome. The material sequenced was CD8+ T cells from PBMCs. CDR3 coding DNA: TGTGCCTCCGGAGGGGGCGCGGATACGCAGTATTTT. It yields the protein CASGGGADTQYF.